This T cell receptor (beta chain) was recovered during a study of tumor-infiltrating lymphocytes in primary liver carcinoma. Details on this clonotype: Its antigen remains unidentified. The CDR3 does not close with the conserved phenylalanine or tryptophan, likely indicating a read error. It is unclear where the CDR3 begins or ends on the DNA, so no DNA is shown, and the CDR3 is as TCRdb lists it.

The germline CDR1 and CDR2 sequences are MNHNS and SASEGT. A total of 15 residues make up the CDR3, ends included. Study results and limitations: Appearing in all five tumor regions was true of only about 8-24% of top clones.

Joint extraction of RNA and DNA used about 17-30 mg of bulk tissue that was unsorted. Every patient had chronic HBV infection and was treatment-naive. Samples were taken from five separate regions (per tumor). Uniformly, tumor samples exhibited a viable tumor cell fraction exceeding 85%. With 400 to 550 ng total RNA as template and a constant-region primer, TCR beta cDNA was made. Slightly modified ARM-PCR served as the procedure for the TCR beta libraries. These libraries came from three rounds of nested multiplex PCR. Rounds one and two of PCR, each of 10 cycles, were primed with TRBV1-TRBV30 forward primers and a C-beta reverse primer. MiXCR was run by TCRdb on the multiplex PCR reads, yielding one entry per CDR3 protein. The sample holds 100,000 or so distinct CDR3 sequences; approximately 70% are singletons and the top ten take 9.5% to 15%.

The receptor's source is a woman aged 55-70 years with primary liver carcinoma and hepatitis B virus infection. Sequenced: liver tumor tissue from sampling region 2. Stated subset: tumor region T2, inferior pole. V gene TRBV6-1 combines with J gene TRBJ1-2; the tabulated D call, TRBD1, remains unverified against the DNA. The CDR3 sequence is CAVKDRGTVDYGYIV.